The clone carrying this TCR beta chain was found many times. The antigen remains undetermined. This entry belongs to a study of CD8 T cells in ankylosing spondylitis. This CDR3 region has 11 residues. V was pared by 8 bases and J by 6 bases, with 9 bases between. Looked up from germline, CDR1 is MNHEY and CDR2 is SVGAGI. Study-wide findings and caveats: Significant enrichment of disease-linked clones was reportedly seen in matched ankylosing spondylitis synovial fluid. Existing reports had already noted some motif variants in reactive arthritis synovial fluid and blood. The authors found the disease-linked clones to be CD8+ and relatively rare in peripheral blood.

Library preparation for TCR beta used quantitative 5'-RACE with molecular barcodes. Each CDR3 protein gets one entry after TCRdb re-called the 5' RACE reads with MiXCR. The table shows 250,000 or so distinct CDR3 sequences, with about 24% occurring only once. The chain recombines TRBV6-5 with TRBJ2-3; no reliable D call. Material: blood, either unsorted or a sorted T cell fraction (not recorded which). This receptor was obtained from a male donor with ankylosing spondylitis or in good health (not recorded which). The CDR3: CASRLVDTQYF. The CDR3 bases are TGTGCCAGCCGCTTGGTGGATACGCAGTATTTT.